The 9 T cell receptor beta chains below all came from one sample that was sequenced in a study of CD8+CD57+ T cells in acquired aplastic anemia. Only patients with CD8+CD57+ cell expansion on flow cytometry were chosen for sequencing. CDR3 and TCR beta VDJ profiling relied on genomic DNA as the template. TCRdb passed the reads through MiXCR, listing each CDR3 protein once. Of about 180,000 distinct CDR3 sequences in the sample, nearly 50% were seen once. The source material was sorted CD4+, CD8+, or CD8+CD57+ T cells (not recorded which) from PBMCs. These TCRs come from a human donor with aplastic anemia.

This clonotype was counted ten times or more. This chain joins TRBV15 and TRBJ1-6; D remains ambiguous. CDR1 LNHNV and CDR2 YYDKDF come from the germline V gene (reference sequence). The CDR3 is made up of 15 amino acids. The germline V and J ends were trimmed by 1 base and 7 bases, with 11 bases remaining between them. The CDR3 DNA is TGTGCCACCAGCAGAGGACGGGTAGAAAATTCACCCCTCCACTTT. Translating it yields CATSRGRVENSPLHF.

The chain employs TRBV19 and TRBJ2-7; D is unclear. Trimming took off 7 bases at V and 4 bases at J, with 11 bases between the two ends. Germline CDR1 and CDR2: LNHDA and SQIVND (reference sequence). The CDR3 is 12 residues long. The CDR3 spells CASIGSLYEQYF. In nucleotides, the CDR3 is TGTGCCAGTATAGGGTCGCTGTACGAGCAGTACTTC.

The table lists this clonotype with many counts. The rearrangement links TRBV29-1 to TRBJ1-2; weak D call: TRBD1 (5 bases). The CDR3 loop spans 15 amino acids. V was shortened by 8 bases and J by 2 bases, with 21 bases between the two germline ends. Germline V gives CDR1 SQVTM, CDR2 ANQGSEA. Here the CDR3 DNA reads TGCAGCTCTAAGCAGCTGTGGGGGTCCAACTATGGCTACACCTTC. Translated: CSSKQLWGSNYGYTF.

In regard to this clonotype: One end of the junction varies from germline; a read error may be responsible. This chain connects TRBV10-3 to TRBJ2-7; D is unclear. The CDR3 is 14 amino acids. Germline CDR1 reads ENHRY; CDR2 reads SYGVKD. The CDR3 bases are TGTGCCAGCAGTTCCCAGCCCGGCCCCTACGAGCAGTACTTC. It codes for CASSSQPGPYEQYF.

Comment on this clonotype: At one end the junction does not follow the germline gene, possibly because of a read error. The chain has TRBV2 and TRBJ2-1; D remains unclear. The CDR3 extends over 12 amino acids. Germline V gives CDR1 SNHLY, CDR2 FYNNEI. In DNA form, the CDR3 reads TGTGCCAGCAGTCTTCTGGGCCTAGAGGAACTCTTC. Amino acids: CASSLLGLEELF.

The chain is built from TRBV20-1 and TRBJ2-5, with D unresolved. This CDR3 spans 12 amino acids. V was pared by 7 bases and J by 1 base, with 10 bases between. The germline gives CDR1 DFQATT, CDR2 SNEGSKA (reference sequence). The CDR3 spells CSVSDGQETQYF. The CDR3 DNA sequence: TGCAGTGTCTCGGACGGCCAAGAGACCCAGTACTTC.

This clonotype was seen ten or more times. The chain has TRBV19 and TRBJ1-1, with TRBD1 identical over 7 bases. Germline trimming cut 8 bases from V and 1 base from J; bases unmatched to any gene: 1. The CDR3 sequence is 12 residues long. CDR1 and CDR2 (germline): LNHDA, SQIVND (reference sequence). CDR3 nucleotide sequence: TGTGCCAGTGGGGACAGGAACACTGAAGCTTTCTTT. Residues: CASGDRNTEAFF.

A few counts support this clonotype. The chain recombines TRBV20-1 with TRBJ1-1; D is uncertain. The V gene's germline CDR1 is DFQATT and CDR2 SNEGSKA (reference sequence). Trimming took 7 bases from V and 2 from J, leaving 14 bases between them. This CDR3 comprises 13 residues. CDR3 coding DNA: TGCAGTGTCGTACTGGGCGGTAACACTGAAGCTTTCTTT. Translating gives CSVVLGGNTEAFF.

The V gene is TRBV10-3, the J gene TRBJ1-1, with 8 bases matching TRBD1. The J segment lost 4 bases and the V segment lost 2 bases, leaving 12 bases of the junction unmatched. The germline V gene encodes CDR1 ENHRY and CDR2 SYGVKD. The CDR3 extends over 17 amino acids. CDR3 DNA sequence: TGTGCCATCAGTGAGACCGGGACAGGTCTATATGGCACTGAAGCTTTCTTT. Translation: CAISETGTGLYGTEAFF.